This T cell receptor (beta chain) was sequenced for a study of blood T cell repertoires in COVID-19. Assay: immunoSEQ multiplex PCR; the TCRdb copy retains only in-frame clones and omits some. The profile shows roughly 200,000 clones, approximately 83% of them singletons. Trimming took 1 base from V and 2 from J; bases not matched to a gene: 3. Germline-derived CDR1 and CDR2 are LGHNA and YNFKEQ. The CDR3 length is 15 residues. Sequenced material: peripheral blood. The chain carries TRBV4-2 and TRBJ2-7; TRBD1 aligns across 9 bases. The sequence derives from a human donor with active or convalescent COVID-19. The donor label of this sample is uncertain. The CDR3 loop is CASSQGTGAPYEQYF. The DNA for the CDR3 is TGTGCCAGCAGCCAAGGGACAGGGGCCCCCTACGAGCAGTACTTC.